The table lists the clone carrying this T cell receptor beta chain with a few counts. This specimen comes from a study of response to subunit inactivated influenza vaccine. The V gene end was trimmed by 1 base and the J gene end by 7 bases; junction bases not matched to a gene: 3. Looked up from germline, CDR1 is LNHNV and CDR2 is YYDKDF (reference sequence). This CDR3 has 14 amino acids. TCRdb re-called the RT-PCR reads with MiXCR, one entry per CDR3 protein. The table records about 540,000 distinct CDR3 sequences, around 25% of them present only once. These data also featured in a second study, about T cells expressing NK-cell markers. From that study: Generation of TCR beta cDNA was performed by 5'RACE template switching incorporating UMIs. Most of the eight sequenced donors were classified as HCMV-seropositive, and one was classified as seronegative. Only alpha-beta TCR T cells were sorted in several experiments, using an anti-gamma-delta TCR antibody. Of the CD8+ T cells in about 6 donors, roughly 1.0-7.0% belonged to dominant NKG2C+ clonotypes. The same clonotypes also predominated in the CD3+CD56-NKG2C+ fraction of several donors.

The specimen comprised CD4+ T cells sorted from PBMCs, sampled 11 to 12 days after vaccination. The source is a man aged 45-65 years who received an inactivated influenza vaccine. V usage is TRBV15 and J usage is TRBJ1-4; 7 bases map to TRBD1. The CDR3 DNA follows: TGTGCCACCAGCAGAGTCGGACAGGCTGAAAAACTGTTTTTT. It is translated as CATSRVGQAEKLFF. The full variable domain, in which reference TRBV15 and TRBJ1-4 provide the parts outside the CDR3, is DAMVIQNPRYQVTQFGKPVTLSCSQTLNHNVMYWYQQKSSQAPKLLFHYYDKDFNNEADTPDNFQSRRPNTSFCFLDIRSPGLGDTAMYLCATSRVGQAEKLFFGSGTQLSVL.